A single sample is the source of the 29 T cell receptor beta chains below, sequenced in a study of metastatic and nonmetastatic thyroid tumors (dated by TCRdb to about 2020). Preparation of the library involved PCR. TCRdb shows the sequencer as Illumina HiSeq 4000. TCRdb trimmed public reads at Q25 via fastp, called clones via MiXCR and kept in-frame beta chains. The sample yields roughly 8,400 clones; roughly 29% were counted once. 20% of the sample is held by the ten biggest clonotypes. Before undergoing thyroid surgery, none of the patients had been given any kind of treatment. Sequencing was carried out using tumor tissue. These receptors originate from a female donor with papillary thyroid cancer or a benign thyroid nodule (not recorded which). Some clones in this sample may be carry-over from other donors' samples.

The rearrangement uses TRBV20-1 and TRBJ1-2, with D possibly being TRBD1 (5 bases). The germline V gene encodes CDR1 DFQATT and CDR2 SNEGSKA (reference sequence). This CDR3 region has 12 residues. Trimming took off 3 bases at V and 4 bases at J, with 9 bases between the two ends. DNA for the CDR3: TGCAGTGCTAGCGGGACGGCCTATGGCTACACCTTC. Protein product: CSASGTAYGYTF.

The chain links TRBV6-2 or TRBV6-3 to TRBJ2-5; 10 positions agree with TRBD2. Germline loops: CDR1 MNHEY, CDR2 SVGEGT. J was trimmed by 5 bases and V by 6 bases; bases with no gene match: 21. The CDR3 length is 19 residues. CDR3 residues: CASRRIPLAGRGKVETQYF. The CDR3 nucleotides read TGTGCCAGCAGACGCATCCCACTAGCGGGAAGGGGGAAAGTTGAGACCCAGTACTTC.

J is TRBJ1-1 and V is TRBV12-3 or TRBV12-4; D is uncertain. With 5 bases removed from V and 1 base from J, the gap between germline ends came to 5 bases. This CDR3 contains 12 residues. In nucleotides, the CDR3 is TGTGCCAGCAGTAGAAAGAACACTGAAGCTTTCTTT. It codes for CASSRKNTEAFF.

The V call is TRBV11-2, the J call TRBJ1-1; 9 bases are shared with TRBD1. The CDR3 length is 13 residues. The trim removed 1 base at V and 10 bases at J, leaving 4 bases unmatched. CDR1 is SGHAT and CDR2 is FQNNGV in the germline V gene. The CDR3 loop is CASSLGTGVGAFF. The CDR3 coding sequence is TGTGCCAGCAGCTTAGGGACAGGGGTAGGAGCTTTCTTT.

This rearrangement joins TRBV9 to TRBJ2-2; D not certain. Trimming cost V 3 bases and J 5 bases, with 5 bases left between them. The germline CDR1 and CDR2 sequences are SGDLS and YYNGEE. This CDR3 is built from 12 residues. The CDR3 reads CASSDQTGELFF. The DNA for the CDR3 is TGTGCCAGCAGCGACCAGACCGGGGAGCTGTTTTTT.

The rearrangement links TRBV6-1 to TRBJ2-1; 8 bases agree with TRBD1. V lost 6 bases, J lost 8 bases, and 9 bases stayed unmatched. The CDR3 loop spans 14 amino acids. The germline V gene encodes CDR1 MNHNS and CDR2 SASEGT. The CDR3 nucleotides read TGTGCCAGCAGGACGGGACAGGCCAACCATGAGCAGTTCTTC. The encoded protein is CASRTGQANHEQFF.

This clone showed up just a few times. The V gene is TRBV6-5, the J gene TRBJ2-2, with 11 positions matching TRBD2. Germline V gene data show CDR1 as MNHEY and CDR2 as SVGAGI. Germline trimming cut 2 bases from V and 4 bases from J; bases unmatched to any gene: 6. There are 17 residues in the CDR3. The CDR3 coding sequence is TGTGCCAGCAGTTACGGACGACTAGCGGGAAGCACCGGGGAGCTGTTTTTT. Translating it yields CASSYGRLAGSTGELFF.

This chain connects TRBV12-3 or TRBV12-4 to TRBJ1-4; TRBD1 might be the D (5 bases). The V end lost 8 bases, the J end lost 8 bases, and 18 bases lay between the germline ends. CDR3 length equals 14 residues. CDR3 sequence reads: CASARAGDPEKLFF. CDR3 bases: TGTGCCAGCGCTAGGGCGGGGGACCCCGAAAAACTGTTTTTT.

This clone appeared a few times. The chain links TRBV25-1 to TRBJ1-2, with D possibly matching TRBD1 (6 bases). The CDR3 is 15 residues long. V lost 6 bases and J lost 4, with 18 bases in between. From germline, CDR1 is MGHDK and CDR2 SYGVNS. CDR3 residues: CASSDSRGTLYGYTF. CDR3 DNA sequence: TGTGCCAGCAGCGATAGCAGGGGAACCCTCTATGGCTACACCTTC.

There are a few counts of this clone. CDR3 sequence (DNA): TGTGCCAGCAGGCTTCGAGGTGAAGCTTTCTTT. Translating gives CASRLRGEAFF. The chain joins TRBV6-1 to TRBJ1-1; D not resolved. Trimming shortened V by 6 bases and J by 7 bases, and 9 bases separated the two germline ends. From germline, CDR1 is MNHNS and CDR2 SASEGT. This CDR3 comprises 11 residues.

This clone showed up just a few times. The chain links TRBV28 to TRBJ1-2; 10 nucleotides match TRBD1. The CDR3 sequence is 15 residues long. The V gene end was trimmed by 7 bases and the J gene end by 4 bases; junction bases not matched to a gene: 9. CDR1 is MDHEN and CDR2 is SYDVKM in the germline V gene. CDR3 protein: CASKQTGGRSYGYTF. The DNA of the CDR3 is TGTGCCAGCAAACAGACAGGGGGCAGGAGCTATGGCTACACCTTC.

This chain uses TRBV7-3 with TRBJ2-2; D is unclear. Germline CDR1 is SGHTA and CDR2 is FQGTGA. This CDR3 region has 14 residues. Trimming took 0 bases from V and 3 from J, leaving 5 bases between them. CDR3 DNA sequence: TGTGCCAGCAGCTTAACGCTGGACACCGGGGAGCTGTTTTTT. Amino acid sequence: CASSLTLDTGELFF.

This clone has just one count. The chain combines TRBV20-1 with TRBJ1-2; D gene unclear. Germline lookup yields CDR1 DFQATT and CDR2 SNEGSKA (reference sequence). The CDR3 has 12 residues. V dropped 6 bases and J dropped 4 bases, with 12 bases sitting between them. DNA of the CDR3: TGCAGTGCATCGGGCAGCTCCTATGGCTACACCTTC. Its protein is CSASGSSYGYTF.

This clone showed up just a few times. The chain uses TRBV6-1 and TRBJ2-2, with D hard to call. The V and J ends lost 5 bases and 4 bases respectively, with 8 bases between them. The CDR3 has 13 residues. CDR1 and CDR2 from the germline V gene are MNHNS and SASEGT. The CDR3 region is CASSCGSTGELFF. DNA for the CDR3: TGTGCCAGCAGTTGTGGCAGCACCGGGGAGCTGTTTTTT.

The table lists this clone with a few counts. The chain combines TRBV12-3 or TRBV12-4 with TRBJ2-7; D is unclear. CDR3 length equals 13 residues. Trimming took 3 bases from V and 3 from J, leaving 9 bases between them. CDR3 protein: CASSFDLGYEQYF. The CDR3 region has the DNA TGTGCCAGCAGTTTTGACTTGGGCTACGAGCAGTACTTC.

This clone is categorized as medium-sized (0.01 to 0.1%). This chain connects TRBV4-2 to TRBJ2-3, with D possibly being TRBD1 or TRBD2 (5 bases each). The CDR3 has 16 residues. V was cut by 2 bases and J by 2 bases, with 14 bases left in between. The germline V gene encodes CDR1 LGHNA and CDR2 YNFKEQ. CDR3 protein: CASSQKGRSFTDTQYF. The CDR3, as DNA: TGTGCCAGCAGCCAAAAGGGACGGTCATTCACAGATACGCAGTATTTT.

The rearrangement joins TRBV6-5 to TRBJ1-2, with TRBD1 identical over 9 bases. Germline trimming cut 0 bases from V and 5 bases from J; bases unmatched to any gene: 7. Germline V gene data show CDR1 as MNHEY and CDR2 as SVGAGI. This CDR3 has 16 amino acids. CDR3 in amino acids: CASSYSLTGGNYGYTF. The DNA of the CDR3 is TGTGCCAGCAGTTACTCGTTAACAGGGGGCAATTATGGCTACACCTTC.

The chain carries TRBV6-1 and TRBJ2-2, with a weak D call TRBD1 (6 bases). The length of the CDR3 is 14 residues. V gave up 6 bases and J gave up 7 bases, with 15 bases separating them. CDR1 MNHNS and CDR2 SASEGT come from the germline V gene. As DNA, the CDR3 is TGTGCCAGCAGGCTCGCAGGGGCAGGCGGGGAGCTGTTTTTT. Amino acids: CASRLAGAGGELFF.

This clone is labeled medium-sized. This chain connects TRBV10-3 to TRBJ1-3; D remains ambiguous. V was shortened by 3 bases and J by 4 bases, with 13 bases between the two germline ends. CDR1 and CDR2 (germline): ENHRY, SYGVKD. This CDR3 comprises 15 residues. CDR3: CAISDSGGLGNTIYF. In nucleotides, the CDR3 is TGTGCCATCAGTGATTCGGGCGGTTTGGGAAACACCATATATTTT.

The rearrangement links TRBV4-1 to TRBJ2-3; D gene ambiguous. Germline values: CDR1 MGHRA, CDR2 YSYEKL. The CDR3 runs to 14 residues. The V end lost 4 bases, the J end lost 1 base, and 9 bases lay between the germline ends. The CDR3 coding sequence is TGCGCCAGCAGCCTCGACACAGGCACAGATACGCAGTATTTT. This encodes CASSLDTGTDTQYF.

This clone was seen a few times. The CDR3 protein is CASSLLGTGTYEQYF. In nucleotides, the CDR3 is TGTGCCAGCAGTTTATTAGGGACAGGTACCTACGAGCAGTACTTC. V gene TRBV27 combines with J gene TRBJ2-7; TRBD1 matches at 8 bases. From germline, CDR1 is MNHEY and CDR2 SMNVEV (reference sequence). The CDR3 spans 15 residues. After removal of 1 base from V and 2 bases from J, the junction contained 4 bases not matched to a gene.

This clone was seen many times. A read error is possible here, since a much larger clone lies one base away. The sample carries other DNA sequences with the same CDR3. The chain employs TRBV4-2 and TRBJ2-1; 10 bases are shared with TRBD2. This CDR3 contains 15 residues. Germline CDR1 and CDR2: LGHNA and YNFKEQ. V shed 4 bases, J shed 6 bases, and the junction held 6 bases outside the gene matches. The CDR3, as DNA: TGTGCCAGCAGCCCGGGGCTAGCGGGAGTCAATGAGCAGTTCTTC. It yields the protein CASSPGLAGVNEQFF.

The chain recombines TRBV6-5 with TRBJ2-1; either TRBD1 or TRBD2 may supply D (5 bases each). Germline V gene sequence: CDR1 MNHEY, CDR2 SVGAGI. CDR3 size: 15 residues. Trimming shortened V by 2 bases and J by 4 bases, and 12 bases separated the two germline ends. The CDR3 protein is CASSYPSGGYNEQFF. CDR3 in DNA: TGTGCCAGCAGTTACCCTTCTGGGGGTTACAATGAGCAGTTCTTC.

This clone was seen only a few times. The V and J genes are TRBV24-1 and TRBJ2-7; D remains unclear. Trimming left V 4 bases short and J 2 bases short, with 17 bases between. The CDR3 runs 16 residues. Germline-derived CDR1 and CDR2 are KGHDR and SFDVKD. The CDR3 nucleotides read TGTGCCACCAGTGACCGAGTAGGCGGTACTACCTACGAGCAGTACTTC. Protein product: CATSDRVGGTTYEQYF.

In its sample, this clone was seen once. The CDR3 DNA follows: TGTGCCAGCAGCCCTCAAACAGGATCAGGAACACCCCTCCACTTT. It encodes CASSPQTGSGTPLHF. The chain carries TRBV11-2 and TRBJ1-6, with D possibly TRBD1 on 5 matching bases. Germline CDR1 SGHAT, CDR2 FQNNGV. Trimming left V 5 bases short and J 11 bases short, with 19 bases between. The CDR3 extends over 15 amino acids.

The chain uses TRBV6-1 and TRBJ2-5, with TRBD2 matching over 10 bases. This CDR3 has 16 amino acids. J lost 4 bases, V lost 7 bases, and 12 bases had no gene match. Per the germline V gene, CDR1 is MNHNS and CDR2 is SASEGT. CDR3 protein: CASTGVAGGWGETQYF. Here the CDR3 DNA reads TGTGCCAGCACCGGCGTAGCGGGAGGTTGGGGAGAGACCCAGTACTTC.

The gene calls are TRBV4-2 and TRBJ2-2, with D uncertain. The length of the CDR3 is 13 residues. CDR1 LGHNA and CDR2 YNFKEQ come from the germline V gene. With 0 bases removed from V and 4 bases from J, the gap between germline ends came to 3 bases. The CDR3 DNA sequence: TGTGCCAGCAGCCAAGACGGCACCGGGGAGCTGTTTTTT. This translates into CASSQDGTGELFF.

The V gene is TRBV6-1, the J gene TRBJ2-7, with 7 bases lining up with TRBD1. The CDR3 sequence is 15 residues long. The trim removed 6 bases at V and 4 bases at J, leaving 12 bases unmatched. Germline V gives CDR1 MNHNS, CDR2 SASEGT. CDR3 sequence (DNA): TGTGCCAGCAGCCGATTAGACAGGGTCACTTACGAGCAGTACTTC. Protein product: CASSRLDRVTYEQYF.

This clone has a count of ten or more. The V call is TRBV5-4, the J call TRBJ2-1; D is undetermined. CDR1 is SGHNT and CDR2 is YYREEE in the germline V gene (reference sequence). The CDR3 length is 15 residues. V lost 4 bases and J 0 bases, leaving 11 bases between the germline ends. The CDR3 nucleotides are TGTGCCAGCAGCCTGGAAGTAAGCTCCTACAATGAGCAGTTCTTC. Translation gives CASSLEVSSYNEQFF. Using reference TRBV5-4 and TRBJ2-1 for the parts outside the CDR3, the full variable domain is ETGVTQSPTHLIKTRGQQVTLRCSSQSGHNTVSWYQQALGQGPQFIFQYYREEENGRGNFPPRFSGLQFPNYSSELNVNALELDDSALYLCASSLEVSSYNEQFFGPGTRLTVL.